The source of this T cell receptor beta chain is a study of molecular identifiers for immune sequencing clone quantification. In its sample, this clonotype was seen a few times. The CDR3 totals 13 residues. V trimming: 6 bases; J trimming: 2 bases; junction bases outside the gene matches: 2. In TCRdb, the PCR reads were re-called with MiXCR into one record per CDR3 protein. The repertoire has 75,000 to 95,000 distinct CDR3 sequences, approximately 25% of them found once; the top ten carry 0.7% to 0.8%. This receptor was identified in a human donor in good health. Some libraries in this study had Jurkat cell RNA spiked in. Sample: naive CD8+ T cells from blood, with Jurkat cell RNA spiked in. Subset denoted: FACS-sorted CD8+CD4-CCR7+CD45RA+ naive T cells. The genes are TRBV12-3 or TRBV12-4 and TRBJ2-3; 7 nucleotides align to TRBD2. CDR3 nucleotide sequence: TGTGCCAGCAGGGGGGGGGTCACAGATACGCAGTATTTT. Amino acid sequence: CASRGGVTDTQYF.